This TCR beta chain was sequenced in a study of blood T cell repertoires in COVID-19 (TCRdb year 2020). About the investigation overall: The collaborator samples originated in the United States, Italy and Spain and spanned the acute and convalescent phases of COVID-19. The repertoires were made available in a free public database intended to serve as a resource for research on the immune response to SARS-CoV-2. Subjects who had been exposed to COVID-19, were actively infected with it, or had recovered from it provided the deeply sampled blood TCRbeta repertoires that made up the dataset. The material from the prospective study consisted of cDNA or gDNA derived from T cells, B-cell-depleted T cells, or PBMCs. Samples were obtained from the ongoing ImmuneRACE study (first 160 participants) and from 950 to 1,500 subjects provided by 6 global collaborators. Nearly every sample came with metadata listing a de-identified subject ID, COVID-19 status, age in years and sex. HLA class I and class II types, where available, came from metadata supplied by the sample provider rather than from assay-based typing.

TCRbeta CDR3 regions were amplified from genomic DNA using the immunoSEQ Assay, a bias-controlled multiplex PCR. The authors' analysis ran thus. Within the assay, amplification of reference gene primers was used to estimate how many nucleated cells each sample contained. To quantify the absolute abundance of each unique TCRbeta CDR3 rearrangement, sequence reads were collapsed and filtered. For each sample, productive Simpson clonality was calculated as the square root of Simpson's diversity index across productive rearrangements. What TCRdb holds here is the immuneACCESS table cut down to in-frame rearrangements. Part of the clones is not present; checked against another copy, under half of the missing clones reflect an unresolved V gene, and the others are unexplained. V and J calls and clone size are those listed in that table; D and trimming were worked out from the DNA. The sample table holds some 110,000 clones, of which approximately 89% were seen once. The ten largest clones take up 3.5% to 4.5% of the sample.

Taken from cysteine to phenylalanine, the CDR3 has 15 residues. The read is trimmed to its CDR3 DNA, 45 bases read in frame from base 1. V was cut back by 4 bases and J by 3 bases, leaving a gap of 12 bases between them. CDR1 and CDR2 are read off the germline V gene as LGHNA and YSLEER. Each collaborating institution followed its own protocols to collect whole blood in K2EDTA tubes. Collaborator samples were shipped for TCRbeta analysis as frozen whole blood, isolated PBMCs, or DNA extracted from either sample type. As regards this clone: Which antigen it targets is not known. The sample holds no much larger clone one base away, and base qualities are not on file.

Summary of the overall study and its limitations: How much clinical and demographic metadata was included differed by source and by participant, and the metadata was provided uncurated.

Source material: peripheral blood. The TCR was taken from a middle-aged man with acute or convalescent COVID-19. Rearrangement joined TRBV4-3 to TRBJ1-4; the D segment cannot be called with confidence. The CDR3 amino acid sequence is: CASSRRLEANEKLFF. In nucleotide form, the sequence is TGCGCCAGCAGCCGAAGACTTGAGGCTAATGAAAAACTGTTTTTT.